These 23 T cell receptor beta chains share one sample of origin, sequenced in a study of control samples from healthy donors and cancer patients. Clones were read by immunoSEQ multiplex PCR, and TCRdb kept only the in-frame ones, dropping some. The sample contains about 94,000 clones, 90% of which appear only once. The specimen sequenced was blood. The origin of the receptors is a woman aged 18-30 years in good health.

CDR3 region: CASSLSVGVINEKLFF. The CDR3 DNA follows: TGTGCCAGCAGTTTATCGGTCGGGGTCATTAATGAAAAACTGTTTTTT. The V call is TRBV27, the J call TRBJ1-4; the D is unclear. Trimming pared 0 bases from V and 4 bases from J, leaving 12 bases between. Germline V lookup: CDR1 MNHEY, CDR2 SMNVEV (reference sequence). This CDR3 is 16 amino acids long.

The chain links TRBV3-1 (or the pseudogene TRBV3-2) to TRBJ2-7, with D unclear. The CDR3 length is 11 residues. V dropped 0 bases and J dropped 3 bases, with 0 bases sitting between them. CDR1 and CDR2 (germline): LGHDT, YNNKEL (reference sequence). This CDR3 is CASSQDYEQYF. The CDR3 DNA follows: TGTGCCAGCAGCCAAGACTACGAGCAGTACTTC.

The chain has TRBV11-2 and TRBJ2-7, with TRBD1 matching over 7 bases. V lost 4 bases, J lost 2 bases, and 5 bases stayed unmatched. The CDR3 totals 14 residues. CDR1 and CDR2 (germline): SGHAT, FQNNGV. CDR3 sequence (DNA): TGTGCCAGCAGCTCCGGGACAGCAACCTACGAGCAGTACTTC. Residues: CASSSGTATYEQYF.

This clone has just one count. V is TRBV6-1 and J is TRBJ2-4; TRBD1 might be the D (6 bases). The germline V gene has CDR1 MNHNS and CDR2 SASEGT. The CDR3 runs 17 residues. The ends were cut back, 2 bases at V and 1 base at J, with 15 bases in the middle. DNA of the CDR3: TGTGCCAGCAGTGAAAGTGGGGGCGCAGGGGCCAAAAACATTCAGTACTTC. Amino acids: CASSESGGAGAKNIQYF.

This clone was detected only a few times. The rearrangement links TRBV6-5 to TRBJ1-2; D might be TRBD1 (6 bases). CDR3 length: 14 amino acids. Trimming cost V 9 bases and J 8 bases, with 22 bases left between them. CDR1 is MNHEY and CDR2 is SVGAGI in the germline V gene. CDR3 bases: TGTGCCAGGAGACAGGACGGAGGGTCTTACGGCTACACCTTC. Protein sequence: CARRQDGGSYGYTF.

The rearrangement uses TRBV29-1 and TRBJ2-3; D possibly corresponds to TRBD1 (6 bases). The CDR3 contains 16 residues. The V gene's germline CDR1 is SQVTM and CDR2 ANQGSEA. Trimming removed 1 base at V and 2 bases at J, with 16 bases between. This chain's CDR3 is CSVEGSQGQPTDTQYF. For the CDR3, the DNA is TGCAGCGTTGAAGGCTCTCAGGGGCAGCCCACAGATACGCAGTATTTT.

The chain is built from TRBV25-1 and TRBJ1-2, with D perhaps TRBD1 (5 bases). The CDR3 consists of 15 residues. The V gene lost 5 bases and the J gene lost 4 bases, with 17 bases spanning the gap. CDR1 MGHDK and CDR2 SYGVNS come from the germline V gene. The CDR3 sequence: CASSPHGRGTYGYTF. The CDR3 nucleotides are TGTGCCAGCAGTCCCCATGGGCGAGGGACCTATGGCTACACCTTC.

The chain couples TRBV23-1 to TRBJ1-4; D not certain. TRBV23-1 is filed as an ORF, its function uncertain. V lost 6 bases and J lost 1, with 12 bases in between. The CDR3 sequence is 15 residues long. The CDR3 DNA reads as TGCGCCAGCAGCCCCCTCGTGGAAACTAATGAAAAACTGTTTTTT. It encodes CASSPLVETNEKLFF.

V usage is TRBV18 and J usage is TRBJ1-1, with 10 bases matching TRBD1. With 5 bases clipped from V and 0 bases from J, the junction kept 6 bases outside the gene matches. The CDR3 has 16 amino acids. Germline assignment: CDR1 KGHSH and CDR2 LQKENI. CDR3 loop: CASSFGQGVMNTEAFF. Written as DNA, the CDR3 is TGTGCCAGCTCATTCGGACAGGGGGTAATGAACACTGAAGCTTTCTTT.

This clone was counted only a few times. V usage is TRBV5-6 and J usage is TRBJ2-7; D remains ambiguous. The CDR3 consists of 13 residues. V was shortened by 2 bases and J by 4 bases, with 10 bases between the two germline ends. The germline V gene has CDR1 SGHDT and CDR2 YYEEEE. This CDR3 is CASSFRTAYEQYF. CDR3 sequence (DNA): TGTGCCAGCAGCTTTAGGACGGCTTACGAGCAGTACTTC.

The chain couples TRBV5-4 to TRBJ2-2; perhaps TRBD1 as D (5 bases). Trimming cost V 4 bases and J 4 bases, with 14 bases left between them. This CDR3 spans 15 amino acids. Per germline, CDR1 SGHNT and CDR2 YYREEE (reference sequence). The DNA for the CDR3 is TGTGCCAGCAGCGTGGGGCACAGCAGCACCGGGGAGCTGTTTTTT. Translated, it gives CASSVGHSSTGELFF.

The CDR3 nucleotides are TGTGCCAGCAGCTTAGCGGGGAGCCTTTCGAATGAGCAGTTCTTC. Protein sequence: CASSLAGSLSNEQFF. This rearrangement joins TRBV7-3 to TRBJ2-1; D is perhaps TRBD2 (6 bases). Germline V gene sequence: CDR1 SGHTA, CDR2 FQGTGA. Trimming took off 2 bases at V and 7 bases at J, with 15 bases between the two ends. This CDR3 comprises 15 residues.

The chain is built from TRBV12-3 or TRBV12-4 and TRBJ2-2, with D uncertain. Trimming took 6 bases from V and 6 from J, leaving 2 bases between them. The CDR3 runs 10 residues. Here the CDR3 DNA reads TGTGCCAGCAGCGCCGGGGAGCTGTTTTTT. Its translation: CASSAGELFF.

The gene calls are TRBV19 and TRBJ2-3; D not resolved. Germline V gives CDR1 LNHDA, CDR2 SQIVND (reference sequence). The CDR3 covers 15 residues. Trimming left V 3 bases short and J 4 bases short, with 14 bases between. In DNA, the CDR3 is TGTGCCAGTAGTATCCTTCCGGGTCCGGCAGATACGCAGTATTTT. This gives the protein CASSILPGPADTQYF. The full variable domain, its missing parts supplied by reference TRBV19 and TRBJ2-3, is DGGITQSPKYLFRKEGQNVTLSCEQNLNHDAMYWYRQDPGQGLRLIYYSQIVNDFQKGDIAEGYSVSREKKESFPLTVTSAQKNPTAFYLCASSILPGPADTQYFGPGTRLTVL.

J is TRBJ1-2 and V is TRBV6-1; a possible D gene is TRBD1 (5 bases). V was trimmed by 3 bases and J by 4 bases, leaving 15 bases between them. This CDR3 is built from 15 residues. The germline V gene has CDR1 MNHNS and CDR2 SASEGT. In DNA form, the CDR3 reads TGTGCCAGCAGTGAGGCCTTTCGGGGGAGCTATGGCTACACCTTC. Translating it yields CASSEAFRGSYGYTF.

V gene TRBV6-5 combines with J gene TRBJ1-1; D is unresolved. V was shortened by 2 bases and J by 1 base, with 11 bases between the two germline ends. The CDR3 sequence is 15 residues long. Germline lookup yields CDR1 MNHEY and CDR2 SVGAGI. The CDR3 is CASSYAQVKNTEAFF. The CDR3 DNA reads as TGTGCCAGCAGTTACGCTCAGGTGAAGAACACTGAAGCTTTCTTT.

The chain employs TRBV6-4 and TRBJ2-3; 13 bases line up with TRBD2. Germline CDR1 reads MRHNA; CDR2 reads SNTAGT. CDR3 length equals 14 residues. The junction had 0 bases not matched to a gene; V was cut back by 4 bases and J by 5 bases. The CDR3 region is CASSGLAGGDTQYF. CDR3 DNA sequence: TGTGCCAGCAGTGGACTAGCGGGGGGAGATACGCAGTATTTT.

In its sample, this clone was seen once. The J gene is TRBJ2-5, the V gene TRBV10-1; a weak D match, TRBD2 (5 bases). This CDR3 has 13 amino acids. Trimming took 8 bases from V and 4 from J, leaving 14 bases between them. Germline V gene lookup returns CDR1 WNHNN and CDR2 SYGVQD (reference sequence). CDR3 nucleotide sequence: TGCGCCAGCTCTCGGACCGCGGGAGAGACCCAGTACTTC. Its translation is CASSRTAGETQYF.

V usage is TRBV14 and J usage is TRBJ1-2, with TRBD1 matching over 9 bases. From germline, CDR1 is SGHDN and CDR2 FVKESK. V gave up 1 base and J gave up 7 bases; unmatched junction bases: 1. The CDR3 is 13 residues long. CDR3 residues: CASSQGTGVGYTF. Written as DNA, the CDR3 is TGTGCCAGCAGCCAAGGGACAGGGGTTGGCTACACCTTC.

V gene TRBV6-1 combines with J gene TRBJ2-5, with D unclear. Trimming shortened V by 4 bases and J by 5 bases, and 11 bases separated the two germline ends. From germline, CDR1 is MNHNS and CDR2 SASEGT. This CDR3 spans 13 amino acids. The CDR3 protein is CASSAARRETQYF. DNA of the CDR3: TGTGCCAGCAGTGCAGCCAGGCGGGAGACCCAGTACTTC.

The rearrangement links TRBV9 to TRBJ1-2; TRBD1 aligns across 7 bases. CDR3 length equals 19 residues. Trimming took 0 bases from V and 0 from J; bases not matched to a gene: 14. The germline CDR1 and CDR2 sequences are SGDLS and YYNGEE. The CDR3 protein is CASSVDSLPRQGSNYGYTF. The CDR3 nucleotides read TGTGCCAGCAGCGTAGACAGCCTACCCCGACAGGGATCTAACTATGGCTACACCTTC. Using reference TRBV9 and TRBJ1-2 for the parts outside the CDR3, the full variable domain is DSGVTQTPKHLITATGQRVTLRCSPRSGDLSVYWYQQSLDQGLQFLIQYYNGEERAKGNILERFSAQQFPDLHSELNLSSLELGDSALYFCASSVDSLPRQGSNYGYTFGSGTRLTVV.

In this sample, this clone turned up once. This chain uses TRBV19 with TRBJ1-1; D gene ambiguous. The CDR3 sequence is 16 residues long. Germline CDR1 is LNHDA and CDR2 is SQIVND (reference sequence). Between the trimmed V and J ends, which lost 3 bases and 5 bases, there was a span of 19 bases. This chain's CDR3 is CASSIGEAPAWTEAFF. In DNA form, the CDR3 reads TGTGCCAGTAGTATCGGAGAGGCCCCCGCTTGGACTGAAGCTTTCTTT.

This clone was seen only once. V usage is TRBV4-2 and J usage is TRBJ2-7; unclear D gene. Between the trimmed V and J ends, which lost 0 bases and 3 bases, there was a span of 6 bases. Looked up from germline, CDR1 is LGHNA and CDR2 is YNFKEQ. The CDR3 is 13 amino acids. The CDR3 loop reads CASSQDRNYEQYF. The CDR3 nucleotides are TGTGCCAGCAGCCAAGACAGAAACTACGAGCAGTACTTC.